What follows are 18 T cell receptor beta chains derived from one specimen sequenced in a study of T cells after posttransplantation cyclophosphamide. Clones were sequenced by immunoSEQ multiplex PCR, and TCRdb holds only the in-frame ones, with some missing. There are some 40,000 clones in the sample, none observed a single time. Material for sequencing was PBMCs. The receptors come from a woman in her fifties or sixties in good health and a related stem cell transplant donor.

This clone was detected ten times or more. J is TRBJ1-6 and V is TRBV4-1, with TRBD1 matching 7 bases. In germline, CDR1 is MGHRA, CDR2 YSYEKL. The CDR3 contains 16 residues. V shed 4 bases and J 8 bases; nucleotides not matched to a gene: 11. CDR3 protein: CASSPKSDRDDSPLHF. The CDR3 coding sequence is TGCGCCAGCAGCCCGAAATCTGACAGGGACGATTCACCCCTCCACTTT.

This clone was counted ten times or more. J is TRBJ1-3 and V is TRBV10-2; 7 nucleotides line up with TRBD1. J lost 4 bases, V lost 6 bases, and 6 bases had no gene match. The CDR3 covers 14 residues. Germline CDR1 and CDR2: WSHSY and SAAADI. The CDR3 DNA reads TGCGCCAGCAGGACAGGGAACCCGGGAAACACCATATATTTT. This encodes CASRTGNPGNTIYF.

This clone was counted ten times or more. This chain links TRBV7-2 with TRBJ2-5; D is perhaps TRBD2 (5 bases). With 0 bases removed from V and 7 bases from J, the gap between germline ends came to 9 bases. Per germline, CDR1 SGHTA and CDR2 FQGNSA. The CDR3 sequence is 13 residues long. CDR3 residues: CASSLAEDSTQYF. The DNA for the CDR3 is TGTGCCAGCAGCTTAGCGGAGGATTCGACCCAGTACTTC.

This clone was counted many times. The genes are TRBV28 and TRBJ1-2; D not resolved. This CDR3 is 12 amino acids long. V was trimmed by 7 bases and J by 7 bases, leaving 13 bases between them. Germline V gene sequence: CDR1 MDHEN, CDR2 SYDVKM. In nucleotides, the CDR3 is TGTGCCAGCATAGGTAGTCGGGGTGGCTACACCTTC. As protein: CASIGSRGGYTF.

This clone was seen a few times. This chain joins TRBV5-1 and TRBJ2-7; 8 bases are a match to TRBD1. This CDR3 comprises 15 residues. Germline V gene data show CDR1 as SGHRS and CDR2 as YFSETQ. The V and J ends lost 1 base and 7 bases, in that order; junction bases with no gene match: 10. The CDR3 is CASSLYGQGAQEQYF. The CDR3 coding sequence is TGCGCCAGCAGCTTGTATGGGCAGGGGGCTCAGGAGCAGTACTTC. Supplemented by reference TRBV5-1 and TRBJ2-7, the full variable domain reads KAGVTQTPRYLIKTRGQQVTLSCSPISGHRSVSWYQQTPGQGLQFLFEYFSETQRNKGNFPGRFSGRQFSNSRSEMNVSTLELGDSALYLCASSLYGQGAQEQYFGPGTRLTVT.

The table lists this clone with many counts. The CDR3 reads CASTWGDTGELFF. The CDR3, as DNA: TGTGCCAGCACCTGGGGGGACACCGGGGAGCTGTTTTTT. This chain uses TRBV7-2 with TRBJ2-2; weak D call: TRBD2 (6 bases). This CDR3 region has 13 residues. Trimming stripped 7 bases from V and 3 bases from J, with 9 bases between. CDR1 and CDR2 (germline): SGHTA, FQGNSA.

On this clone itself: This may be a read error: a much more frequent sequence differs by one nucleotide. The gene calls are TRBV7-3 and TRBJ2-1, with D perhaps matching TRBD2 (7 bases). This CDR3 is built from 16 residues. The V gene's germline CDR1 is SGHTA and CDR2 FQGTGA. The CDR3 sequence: CASSLILAASGDEQLF. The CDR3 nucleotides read TGTGCCAGCAGCTTAATCCTAGCGGCATCAGGGGATGAGCAGCTCTTC.

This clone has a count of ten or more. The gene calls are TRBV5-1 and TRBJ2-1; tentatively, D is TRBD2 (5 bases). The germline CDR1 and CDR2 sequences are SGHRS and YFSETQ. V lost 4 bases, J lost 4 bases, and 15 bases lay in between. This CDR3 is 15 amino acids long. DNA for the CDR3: TGCGCCAGCAGCCCCGGAGGTTACCTTTACAATGAGCAGTTCTTC. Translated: CASSPGGYLYNEQFF.

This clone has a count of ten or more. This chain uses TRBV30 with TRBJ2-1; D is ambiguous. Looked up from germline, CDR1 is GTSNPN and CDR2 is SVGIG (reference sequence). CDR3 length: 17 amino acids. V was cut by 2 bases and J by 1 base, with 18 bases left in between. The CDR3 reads CAWSPLDSPFSYNEQFF. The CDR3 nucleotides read TGTGCCTGGAGTCCATTAGACTCCCCCTTTTCCTACAATGAGCAGTTCTTC.

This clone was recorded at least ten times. Written as DNA, the CDR3 is TGTGCCAGCTCACCCTTCGGACAGGTTGAAGCTTTCTTT. Its protein is CASSPFGQVEAFF. This sequence joins TRBV18 and TRBJ1-1; 7 bases line up with TRBD1. This CDR3 spans 13 amino acids. CDR1 is KGHSH, CDR2 LQKENI, per germline. Trimming took 3 bases from V and 7 from J; bases not matched to a gene: 5.

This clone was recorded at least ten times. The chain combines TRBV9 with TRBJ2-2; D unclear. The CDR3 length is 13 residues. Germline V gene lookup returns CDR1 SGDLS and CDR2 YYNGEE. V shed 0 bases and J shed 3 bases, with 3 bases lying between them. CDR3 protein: CASSVVDTGELFF. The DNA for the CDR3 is TGTGCCAGCAGCGTAGTCGACACCGGGGAGCTGTTTTTT.

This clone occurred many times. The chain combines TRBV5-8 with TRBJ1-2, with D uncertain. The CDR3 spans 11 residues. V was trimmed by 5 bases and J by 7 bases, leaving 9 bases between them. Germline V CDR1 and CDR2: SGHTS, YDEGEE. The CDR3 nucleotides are TGTGCCAGCAGTTCGGGGAGTGGCTACACCTTC. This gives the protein CASSSGSGYTF. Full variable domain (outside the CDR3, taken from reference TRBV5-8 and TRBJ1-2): EAGVTQSPTHLIKTRGQQATLRCSPISGHTSVYWYQQALGLGLQFLLWYDEGEERNRGNFPPRFSGRQFPNYSSELNVNALELEDSALYLCASSSGSGYTFGSGTRLTVV.

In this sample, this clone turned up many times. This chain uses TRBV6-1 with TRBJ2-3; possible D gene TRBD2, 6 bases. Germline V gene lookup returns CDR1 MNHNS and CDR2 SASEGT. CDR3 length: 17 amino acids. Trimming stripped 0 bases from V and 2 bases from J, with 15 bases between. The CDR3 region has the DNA TGTGCCAGCAGTGAAGCGCTTCTGGGGGACTTCACAGATACGCAGTATTTT. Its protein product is CASSEALLGDFTDTQYF.

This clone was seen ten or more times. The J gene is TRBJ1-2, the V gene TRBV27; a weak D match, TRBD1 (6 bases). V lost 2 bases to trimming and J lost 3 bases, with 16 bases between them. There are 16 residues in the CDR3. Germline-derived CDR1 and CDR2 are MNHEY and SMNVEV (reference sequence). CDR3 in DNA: TGTGCCAGCAGTTTAAACAGGGAGCGGAATTACTATGGCTACACCTTC. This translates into CASSLNRERNYYGYTF.

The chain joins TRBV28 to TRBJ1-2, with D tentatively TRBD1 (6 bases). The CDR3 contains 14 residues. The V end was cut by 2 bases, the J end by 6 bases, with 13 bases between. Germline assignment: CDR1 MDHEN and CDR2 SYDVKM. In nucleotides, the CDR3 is TGTGCCAGCAGTTTAGGGGCAGGGGCAAATGGCTACACCTTC. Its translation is CASSLGAGANGYTF.

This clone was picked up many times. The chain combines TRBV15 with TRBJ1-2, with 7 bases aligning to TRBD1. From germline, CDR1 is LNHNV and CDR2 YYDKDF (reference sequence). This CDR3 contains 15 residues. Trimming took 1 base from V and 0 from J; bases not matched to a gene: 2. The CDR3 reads CATSRAGTANYGYTF. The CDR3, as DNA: TGTGCCACCAGCAGAGCCGGGACAGCTAACTATGGCTACACCTTC.

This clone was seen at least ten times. CDR3 sequence: CASSMLGGAPTHEQYF. The DNA for the CDR3 is TGTGCCAGTAGTATGCTGGGCGGGGCCCCTACCCACGAGCAGTACTTC. The chain joins TRBV19 to TRBJ2-7; TRBD2 is a possible D gene (6 bases). Germline CDR1 is LNHDA and CDR2 is SQIVND (reference sequence). V was cut by 3 bases and J by 5 bases, with 20 bases left in between. The CDR3 extends over 16 amino acids.

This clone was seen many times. The CDR3 loop reads CASSPAGAQEKLFF. CDR3 DNA: TGTGCCAGTAGTCCCGCGGGGGCGCAGGAAAAACTGTTTTTT. V and J are TRBV19 and TRBJ1-4; tentative D call: TRBD1 (6 bases). CDR1 is LNHDA and CDR2 is SQIVND in the germline V gene (reference sequence). There are 14 residues in the CDR3. V dropped 5 bases and J dropped 8 bases, with 15 bases sitting between them.